This T cell receptor beta chain was documented in a study of T-cell memory formation after mild COVID-19. The trim removed 5 bases at V and 4 bases at J, leaving 3 bases unmatched. This CDR3 is 14 amino acids long. CDR1 SGHDT and CDR2 YYEEEE come from the germline V gene. TCRdb processed the 5' RACE reads anew with MiXCR; each CDR3 protein has one entry. The repertoire holds approximately 250,000 distinct CDR3 sequences, with around 17% as singletons. This chain uses TRBV5-6 with TRBJ1-2; 12 positions match TRBD1. The sample consisted of PBMCs or a T cell subset sorted from them (not recorded which). The receptor comes from a man aged 18 to 29 who had mild COVID-19 (a few samples of this study predate the infection). Cell type and time point are not known. CDR3 sequence (DNA): TGTGCCAGCAGGGGACAGGGGGCTCTCTATGGCTACACCTTC. Its protein is CASRGQGALYGYTF.